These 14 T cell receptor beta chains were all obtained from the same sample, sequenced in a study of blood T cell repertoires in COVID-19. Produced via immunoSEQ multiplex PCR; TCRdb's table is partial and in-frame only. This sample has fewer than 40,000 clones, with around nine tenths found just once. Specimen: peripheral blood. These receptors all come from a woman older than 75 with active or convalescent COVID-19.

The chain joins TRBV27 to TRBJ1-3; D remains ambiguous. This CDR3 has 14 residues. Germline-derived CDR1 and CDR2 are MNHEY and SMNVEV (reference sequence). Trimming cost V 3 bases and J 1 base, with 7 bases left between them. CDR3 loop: CASSFRGSGNTIYF. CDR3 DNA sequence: TGTGCCAGCAGTTTCCGGGGTTCTGGAAACACCATATATTTT.

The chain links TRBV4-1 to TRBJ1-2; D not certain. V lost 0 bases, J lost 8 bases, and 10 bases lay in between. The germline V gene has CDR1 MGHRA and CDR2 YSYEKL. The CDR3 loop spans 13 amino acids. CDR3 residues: CASSQEEVLGYTF. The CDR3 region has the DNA TGCGCCAGCAGCCAAGAAGAGGTTTTGGGCTACACCTTC.

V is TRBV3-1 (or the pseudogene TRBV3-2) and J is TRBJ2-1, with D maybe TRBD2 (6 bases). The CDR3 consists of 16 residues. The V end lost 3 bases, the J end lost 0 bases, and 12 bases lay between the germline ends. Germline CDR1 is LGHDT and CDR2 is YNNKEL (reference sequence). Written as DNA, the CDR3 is TGTGCCAGCAGCCAGGCGGGACTGAGCTCCTACAATGAGCAGTTCTTC. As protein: CASSQAGLSSYNEQFF.

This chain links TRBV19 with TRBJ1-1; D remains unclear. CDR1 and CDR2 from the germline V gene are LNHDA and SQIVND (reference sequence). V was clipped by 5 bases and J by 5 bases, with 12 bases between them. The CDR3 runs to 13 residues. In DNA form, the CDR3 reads TGTGCCAGTAGTTCGGGATGGGAAACTGAAGCTTTCTTT. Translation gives CASSSGWETEAFF.

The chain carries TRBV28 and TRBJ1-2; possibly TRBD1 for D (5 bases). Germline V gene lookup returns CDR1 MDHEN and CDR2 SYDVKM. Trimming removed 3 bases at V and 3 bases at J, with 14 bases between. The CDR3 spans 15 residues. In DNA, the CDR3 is TGTGCCAGCAGTTTGGGGGGTCACGAAGACTATGGCTACACCTTC. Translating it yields CASSLGGHEDYGYTF.

This CDR3 is CASSLIVSGTYEQYF. CDR3 coding DNA: TGCGCCAGCAGCTTGATAGTGAGCGGTACCTACGAGCAGTACTTC. V and J are TRBV5-1 and TRBJ2-7; tentative D call: TRBD2 (5 bases). This CDR3 has 15 amino acids. Trimming stripped 1 base from V and 2 bases from J, with 13 bases between. Germline assignment: CDR1 SGHRS and CDR2 YFSETQ.

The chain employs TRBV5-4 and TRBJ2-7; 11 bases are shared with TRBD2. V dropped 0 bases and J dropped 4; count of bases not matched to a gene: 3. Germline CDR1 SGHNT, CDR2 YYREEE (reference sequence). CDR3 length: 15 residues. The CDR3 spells CASSLVAGGQYEQYF. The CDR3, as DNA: TGTGCCAGCAGCTTGGTAGCGGGGGGGCAGTACGAGCAGTACTTC.

CDR3 loop: CASSLVRNTGELFF. The DNA of the CDR3 is TGTGCCAGCAGCTTAGTTCGGAACACCGGGGAGCTGTTTTTT. The rearrangement joins TRBV11-2 to TRBJ2-2; D not resolved. There are 14 residues in the CDR3. CDR1 is SGHAT, CDR2 FQNNGV, per germline. V was pared by 1 base and J by 1 base, with 4 bases between.

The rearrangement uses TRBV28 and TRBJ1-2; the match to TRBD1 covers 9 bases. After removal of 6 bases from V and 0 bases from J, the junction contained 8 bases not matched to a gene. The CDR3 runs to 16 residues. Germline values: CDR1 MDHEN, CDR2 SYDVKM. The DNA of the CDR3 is TGTGCCAGCAGACGACAGGGGGTGGAGGCTAACTATGGCTACACCTTC. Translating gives CASRRQGVEANYGYTF.

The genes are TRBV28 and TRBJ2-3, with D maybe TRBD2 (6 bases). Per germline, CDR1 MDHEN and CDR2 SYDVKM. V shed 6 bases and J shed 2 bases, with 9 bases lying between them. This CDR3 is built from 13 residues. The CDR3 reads CASRDYITDTQYF. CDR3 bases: TGTGCCAGCAGGGACTACATCACAGATACGCAGTATTTT.

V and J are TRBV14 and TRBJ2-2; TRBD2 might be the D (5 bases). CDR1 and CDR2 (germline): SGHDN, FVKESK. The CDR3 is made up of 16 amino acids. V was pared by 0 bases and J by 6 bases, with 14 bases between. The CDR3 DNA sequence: TGTGCCAGCAGCCAAGAGATCCCCGGGAAGGCCGGGGAGCTGTTTTTT. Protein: CASSQEIPGKAGELFF.

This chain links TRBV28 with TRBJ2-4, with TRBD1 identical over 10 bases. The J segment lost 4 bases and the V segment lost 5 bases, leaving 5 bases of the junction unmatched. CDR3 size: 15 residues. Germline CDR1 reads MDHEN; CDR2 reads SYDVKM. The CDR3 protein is CASSAPGQGKNIQYF. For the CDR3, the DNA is TGTGCCAGCAGTGCACCGGGACAGGGGAAAAACATTCAGTACTTC.

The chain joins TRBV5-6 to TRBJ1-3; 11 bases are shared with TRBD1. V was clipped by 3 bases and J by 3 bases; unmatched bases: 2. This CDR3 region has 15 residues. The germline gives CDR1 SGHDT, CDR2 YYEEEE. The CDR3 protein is CASSSDRGLGNTIYF. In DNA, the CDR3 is TGTGCCAGCAGCTCGGACAGGGGGCTTGGAAACACCATATATTTT.

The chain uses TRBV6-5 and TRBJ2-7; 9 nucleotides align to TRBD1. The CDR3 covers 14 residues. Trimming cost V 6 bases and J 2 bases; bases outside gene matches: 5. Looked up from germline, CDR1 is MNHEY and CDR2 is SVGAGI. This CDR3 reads CASSRGTGPYEQYF. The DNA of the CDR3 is TGTGCCAGCAGCCGTGGGACAGGGCCCTACGAGCAGTACTTC.